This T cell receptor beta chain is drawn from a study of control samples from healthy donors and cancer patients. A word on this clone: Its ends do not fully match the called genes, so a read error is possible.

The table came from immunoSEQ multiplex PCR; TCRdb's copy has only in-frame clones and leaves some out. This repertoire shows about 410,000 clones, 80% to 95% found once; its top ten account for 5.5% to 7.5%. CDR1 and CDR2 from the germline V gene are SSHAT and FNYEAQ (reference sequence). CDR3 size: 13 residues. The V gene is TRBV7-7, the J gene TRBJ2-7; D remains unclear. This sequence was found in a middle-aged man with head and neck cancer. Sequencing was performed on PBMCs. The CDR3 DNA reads TGTGCTAGCAGCTTAGAGACCACGTCCGAGCAGTACTTC. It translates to CASSLETTSEQYF.